A selection of T cell receptor beta chains follows, all from one sample in a study of blood T cell repertoires in COVID-19. Produced via immunoSEQ multiplex PCR; TCRdb's table is partial and in-frame only. The sample records some 530,000 clones, 80% to 90% being singletons. Sequencing was carried out using peripheral blood. The receptors stem from a human donor in a cohort sampled during active COVID-19. Both conserved end residues are part of each CDR3. D genes are given only for firm matches. The size field is filled for only some rows; it gives once, few, many or a size class.

d_gene: -
j_gene: TRBJ1-1
v_gene: TRBV11-2
abundance: -
CDR3nt: TGTGCCACCGGACTTCTGAACACTGAAGCTTTCTTT
CDR3aa: CATGLLNTEAFF

d_gene: TRBD1
j_gene: TRBJ2-3
v_gene: TRBV27
abundance: -
CDR3nt: TGTGCCAGCAGTTTATTGGGACAGGGACCAAAAAGTGCCACAGATACGCAGTATTTT
CDR3aa: CASSLLGQGPKSATDTQYF

d_gene: -
j_gene: TRBJ2-2
v_gene: TRBV5-1
abundance: few
CDR3nt: TGCGCCAGCAGGGTAACAGTGGACACCGGGGAGCTGTTTTTT
CDR3aa: CASRVTVDTGELFF

d_gene: TRBD1
j_gene: TRBJ1-1
v_gene: TRBV24-1
abundance: -
CDR3nt: TGTGCCACCAGAGTACAGGGGGGGAACACTGAAGCTTTCTTT
CDR3aa: CATRVQGGNTEAFF

d_gene: TRBD1
j_gene: TRBJ1-5
v_gene: TRBV19
abundance: -
CDR3nt: TGTGCCAGTAGCAGGGACAGGGATCAGCCCCAGCATTTT
CDR3aa: CASSRDRDQPQHF

d_gene: TRBD1
j_gene: TRBJ2-7
v_gene: TRBV7-8
abundance: -
CDR3nt: TGTGCCAGCAGCTTAGCGCTAAGCAGGACAGGGAAGTACGAGCAGTACTTC
CDR3aa: CASSLALSRTGKYEQYF

d_gene: -
j_gene: TRBJ1-1
v_gene: TRBV12-3/TRBV12-4
abundance: -
CDR3nt: TGTGCCAGCAGGCCCGGGGAGTTCACTGAAGCTTTCTTT
CDR3aa: CASRPGEFTEAFF

d_gene: TRBD2
j_gene: TRBJ2-7
v_gene: TRBV4-3
abundance: -
CDR3nt: TGCGCCAGCAGCCAAGTTCTCCGGGAGGCCAAGCAGTACTTC
CDR3aa: CASSQVLREAKQYF

d_gene: -
j_gene: TRBJ1-2
v_gene: TRBV5-6
abundance: -
CDR3nt: TGTGCCAGCAGCTTGGGGCTCCCGAACTATGGCTACACCTTC
CDR3aa: CASSLGLPNYGYTF

d_gene: TRBD2
j_gene: TRBJ2-7
v_gene: TRBV6-5
abundance: -
CDR3nt: TGTGCCAGCAGACTTAGCGGGGGAACTTACGAGCAGTACTTC
CDR3aa: CASRLSGGTYEQYF

d_gene: -
j_gene: TRBJ1-1
v_gene: TRBV6-2/TRBV6-3
abundance: once
CDR3nt: TGTGCCAGCAGTGGTTACAGGGTAAGAACTGAAGCTTTCTTT
CDR3aa: CASSGYRVRTEAFF

d_gene: -
j_gene: TRBJ2-7
v_gene: TRBV7-3
abundance: -
CDR3nt: TGTGCCAGCAGCTTTGGGGCCGTCAGCTCCTACGAGCAGTACTTC
CDR3aa: CASSFGAVSSYEQYF

d_gene: -
j_gene: TRBJ1-2
v_gene: TRBV30
abundance: -
CDR3nt: TGTGCCTGGAGTGGGTCAATCGTCCTTGGGGCGAATGCTGCTATTAACTATGGCTACACCTTC
CDR3aa: CAWSGSIVLGANAAINYGYTF

d_gene: -
j_gene: TRBJ2-2
v_gene: TRBV7-3
abundance: -
CDR3nt: TGTGCCAGCAGCTTAACGGGACTGCACGGAGGGGAGCTGTTTTTT
CDR3aa: CASSLTGLHGGELFF

d_gene: -
j_gene: TRBJ1-1
v_gene: TRBV18
abundance: -
CDR3nt: TGTGCCAGCTCACCATCAGTAGGGGATAGGACTGAAGCTTTCTTT
CDR3aa: CASSPSVGDRTEAFF

d_gene: TRBD1
j_gene: TRBJ1-5
v_gene: TRBV6-2/TRBV6-3
abundance: -
CDR3nt: TGTGCCAGCAGTGCACAGGGGGATCGTCTCAATCAGCCCCAGCATTTT
CDR3aa: CASSAQGDRLNQPQHF

d_gene: -
j_gene: TRBJ2-5
v_gene: TRBV5-6
abundance: -
CDR3nt: TGTGCCAGCACCGACCTCGGGGGGCGCAAAGAGACCCAGTACTTC
CDR3aa: CASTDLGGRKETQYF

d_gene: -
j_gene: TRBJ1-1
v_gene: TRBV10-3
abundance: -
CDR3nt: TGTGGCACCCGGGAGGTTACGGGGGAGGGCACTGAAGCTTTCTTT
CDR3aa: CGTREVTGEGTEAFF

d_gene: -
j_gene: TRBJ1-2
v_gene: TRBV11-2
abundance: -
CDR3nt: TGTGCCAGCAGCTTAGATTCCCCGGGGTTCTATGGCTACACCTTC
CDR3aa: CASSLDSPGFYGYTF

d_gene: TRBD2
j_gene: TRBJ2-1
v_gene: TRBV11-3
abundance: -
CDR3nt: TGTGCCAGCAGCCCGAGTCTAGGTAGCGGGAGATCCTACAATGAGCAGTTCTTC
CDR3aa: CASSPSLGSGRSYNEQFF

d_gene: -
j_gene: TRBJ2-2
v_gene: TRBV7-3
abundance: -
CDR3nt: TGTGCCAGCAGCCCCAACGGCAGGGGTGTAAACGGGGAGCTGTTTTTT
CDR3aa: CASSPNGRGVNGELFF

d_gene: TRBD1
j_gene: TRBJ1-5
v_gene: TRBV19
abundance: once
CDR3nt: TGTGCCAGTAGACCCGAGGGGGCTAATCAGCCCCAGCATTTT
CDR3aa: CASRPEGANQPQHF

d_gene: -
j_gene: TRBJ1-3
v_gene: TRBV28
abundance: -
CDR3nt: TGTGCCAGCCTACATGGCGGGCGAGGGGGAAACACCATATATTTT
CDR3aa: CASLHGGRGGNTIYF

d_gene: -
j_gene: TRBJ2-2
v_gene: TRBV11-2
abundance: once
CDR3nt: TGTGCCAGCAGCCCCGACAGGAACACCGGGGAGCTGTTTTTT
CDR3aa: CASSPDRNTGELFF

d_gene: -
j_gene: TRBJ2-1
v_gene: TRBV3-1/TRBV3-2
abundance: -
CDR3nt: TGTGCCAGCAGCCTCCCCTACAGCAAAAATAGGAATGAGCAGTTCTTC
CDR3aa: CASSLPYSKNRNEQFF

d_gene: -
j_gene: TRBJ2-1
v_gene: TRBV30
abundance: -
CDR3nt: TGTGCCTGGAGTGGTTCGAGCGGTCAGCAGTTCTTC
CDR3aa: CAWSGSSGQQFF

d_gene: -
j_gene: TRBJ2-7
v_gene: TRBV3-1/TRBV3-2
abundance: -
CDR3nt: TGTGCCAGCAGCCAAGATCTGGGGAGGGGGGAGTACTTC
CDR3aa: CASSQDLGRGEYF

d_gene: -
j_gene: TRBJ1-1
v_gene: TRBV19
abundance: -
CDR3nt: TGTGCCAGTAGTGCCACTGTCGGGGTAACTGAAGCTTTCTTT
CDR3aa: CASSATVGVTEAFF

d_gene: -
j_gene: TRBJ1-1
v_gene: TRBV5-6
abundance: -
CDR3nt: TGTGCCAGCAGCTTGGCTGGGGGGTATAACACTGAAGCTTTCTTT
CDR3aa: CASSLAGGYNTEAFF

d_gene: -
j_gene: TRBJ1-1
v_gene: TRBV28
abundance: -
CDR3nt: TGTGCCAGCCCCCCCTCTTACAGGTTGGAGACTGAAGCTTTCTTT
CDR3aa: CASPPSYRLETEAFF

d_gene: TRBD1
j_gene: TRBJ2-3
v_gene: TRBV6-5
abundance: -
CDR3nt: TGTGCCAGCAGGTACAGGGGGCGCGGAGTGGATACGCAGTATTTT
CDR3aa: CASRYRGRGVDTQYF

d_gene: TRBD2
j_gene: TRBJ2-7
v_gene: TRBV7-2
abundance: -
CDR3nt: TGTGCCAGCAGCTTGGCGGGAGGTGGCGAGCAGTACTTC
CDR3aa: CASSLAGGGEQYF

d_gene: -
j_gene: TRBJ2-7
v_gene: TRBV27
abundance: -
CDR3nt: TGTGCCAGCAGTCCATCGACACGGTATGGGCAGTACTTC
CDR3aa: CASSPSTRYGQYF

d_gene: -
j_gene: TRBJ1-2
v_gene: TRBV5-1
abundance: -
CDR3nt: TGCGCCAGCAGCCCTGCCGGGGGATACTATGGCTACACCTTC
CDR3aa: CASSPAGGYYGYTF

d_gene: TRBD1
j_gene: TRBJ2-3
v_gene: TRBV11-2
abundance: once
CDR3nt: TGTGCCAGCAGCAGCGACAGGGTAAAGTCAGATACGCAGTATTTT
CDR3aa: CASSSDRVKSDTQYF

d_gene: -
j_gene: TRBJ2-7
v_gene: TRBV3-1/TRBV3-2
abundance: -
CDR3nt: TGTGCCAGCAGCCAACAGGGTTCAAGTTCCTACGAGCAGTACTTC
CDR3aa: CASSQQGSSSYEQYF